One sample yielded the 13 T cell receptor beta chains listed below, sequenced in a study of blood T cells in healthy people across ages. With a J-beta primer mix and a sample-barcoded 5' primer, a second PCR ran about 6 to 11 cycles. Each CDR3 protein is one row after TCRdb ran MiXCR on the 5' RACE reads. The data show hundreds of thousands of distinct CDR3 sequences, 58% seen once. The source material was blood. The receptor set was obtained from a young man in good health.

The chain is built from TRBV12-3 or TRBV12-4 and TRBJ2-5; 7 positions agree with TRBD1. The CDR3 length is 14 residues. Trimming removed 3 bases from V and 5 bases from J; junction bases left unmatched: 6. The CDR3 nucleotides are TGTGCCAGCAGTTTGACAGGGTTAAGGGAGACCCAGTACTTC. This encodes CASSLTGLRETQYF.

Regarding this clonotype: A read error may be the cause here, since a much bigger clone is one base away. V usage is TRBV20-1 and J usage is TRBJ1-2; D is undetermined. Germline V CDR1 and CDR2: DFQATT, SNEGSKA (reference sequence). This CDR3 comprises 14 residues. The CDR3 sequence is CSASIPGKGYGHTF. Here the CDR3 DNA reads TGCAGTGCTAGCATCCCCGGGAAGGGCTATGGCCACACCTTC.

This rearrangement joins TRBV7-9 to TRBJ1-1; D gene uncertain. Trimming cost V 2 bases and J 6 bases, with 13 bases left between them. Germline V lookup: CDR1 SEHNR, CDR2 FQNEAQ (reference sequence). This CDR3 spans 14 amino acids. CDR3 sequence: CASSLLSPRSEAFF. CDR3 coding DNA: TGTGCCAGCAGCTTATTATCTCCGAGATCTGAAGCTTTCTTT.

The V and J genes are TRBV6-6 and TRBJ2-4; the D gene is possibly TRBD2 (7 bases). The DNA end favors TRBJ2-7, so the J call may be wrong. The CDR3 extends over 14 amino acids. Germline values: CDR1 MNHNY, CDR2 SVGAGI (reference sequence). The CDR3 loop is CASSSEGGFYEQYF. In nucleotides, the CDR3 is TGTGCCAGCAGTTCCGAGGGGGGGTTCTACGAGCAGTACTTC.

This clonotype has only one observation. The chain is built from TRBV20-1 and TRBJ1-2; 9 nucleotides align to TRBD1. The CDR3 consists of 14 residues. With 6 bases clipped from V and 7 bases from J, the junction kept 12 bases outside the gene matches. CDR1 DFQATT and CDR2 SNEGSKA come from the germline V gene (reference sequence). The CDR3 DNA reads TGCAGTGCCATACCCTTGGGACAGGGCTCTGGCTACACCTTC. Translation: CSAIPLGQGSGYTF.

The V gene is TRBV5-1, the J gene TRBJ2-7, with D uncertain. V was cut by 6 bases and J by 1 base, with 11 bases left in between. The CDR3 sequence is 13 residues long. CDR1 is SGHRS and CDR2 is YFSETQ in the germline V gene. CDR3 bases: TGCGCCAGCACCATGGGCCTTTCCTACGAGCAGTACTTC. Translation: CASTMGLSYEQYF.

The gene calls are TRBV2 and TRBJ2-1; 7 nucleotides agree with TRBD2. The V and J ends lost 7 bases and 6 bases, in that order; junction bases with no gene match: 6. The germline V gene encodes CDR1 SNHLY and CDR2 FYNNEI. The CDR3 has 13 residues. CDR3 protein: CASIRDYLNEQFF. The CDR3 DNA reads TGTGCCAGCATTCGGGACTACCTCAATGAGCAGTTCTTC.

The chain employs TRBV10-3 and TRBJ2-3; no definite D call. This CDR3 has 15 residues. Germline V gene data show CDR1 as ENHRY and CDR2 as SYGVKD. Trimming took off 0 bases at V and 2 bases at J, with 9 bases between the two ends. CDR3 loop: CAISESGSSTDTQYF. The CDR3 DNA reads as TGTGCCATCAGTGAGTCAGGTAGCTCCACAGATACGCAGTATTTT.

The chain recombines TRBV10-3 with TRBJ2-4; 11 nucleotides match TRBD2. The J call is doubtful: the DNA matches TRBJ2-7 better. Germline CDR1 and CDR2: ENHRY and SYGVKD. CDR3 length: 14 residues. In nucleotides, the CDR3 is TGTGCCATCACCGGGACTAGCGGTTCCTACGAGCAGTACTTC. Amino acids: CAITGTSGSYEQYF.

On this clonotype: Sequence at one end of the junction differs from germline and may be a read error. The chain has TRBV6-5 and TRBJ2-4, with 10 bases that match TRBD2. The CDR3 is 11 residues long. CDR1 and CDR2 from the germline V gene are MNHEY and SVGAGI. This chain's CDR3 is CTSGGANIQYF. The CDR3 DNA reads as TGTACCAGCGGGGGGGCGAACATTCAGTACTTC.

This clonotype was found a few times. The genes are TRBV21-1 and TRBJ2-3; the D segment call TRBD1 is taken from the table without a DNA check. TRBV21-1 is listed as a pseudogene. The CDR3 consists of 18 residues. The CDR3 region has the DNA TGTGCCAGCAACGATAAAGGTCCGGGACAGGGGAGGCCAGATACGCAGTATTTT. It encodes CASNDKGPGQGRPDTQYF.

There are many counts of this clonotype. The V gene is TRBV20-1, the J gene TRBJ2-3, with 8 bases aligning to TRBD1. CDR1 is DFQATT, CDR2 SNEGSKA, per germline (reference sequence). V dropped 5 bases and J dropped 2; count of bases not matched to a gene: 9. This CDR3 is 15 amino acids long. Here the CDR3 DNA reads TGCAGTGCTGGGTCGGACAGGGAGTCCACAGATACGCAGTATTTT. Amino acids: CSAGSDRESTDTQYF.

The count of this clonotype is one. The gene calls are TRBV30 and TRBJ1-2, with D perhaps matching TRBD1 (5 bases). CDR3 length: 16 residues. Deletions cut 6 bases from V and 8 bases from J, with 28 bases between. Germline-derived CDR1 and CDR2 are GTSNPN and SVGIG (reference sequence). The DNA for the CDR3 is TGTGCCTGCGCCCTCATCGGGACGTCCGTTTATGTCGGCTACACCTTC. This translates into CACALIGTSVYVGYTF.